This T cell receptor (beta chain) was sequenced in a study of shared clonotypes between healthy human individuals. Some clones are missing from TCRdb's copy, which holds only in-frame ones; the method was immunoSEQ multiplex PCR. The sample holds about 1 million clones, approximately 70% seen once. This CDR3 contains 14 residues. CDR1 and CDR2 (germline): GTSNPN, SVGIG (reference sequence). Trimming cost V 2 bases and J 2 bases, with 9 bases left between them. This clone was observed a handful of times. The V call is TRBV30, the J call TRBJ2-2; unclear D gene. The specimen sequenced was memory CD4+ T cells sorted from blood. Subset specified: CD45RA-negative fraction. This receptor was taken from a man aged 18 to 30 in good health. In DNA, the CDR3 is TGTGCCTGGAGTTCCGGATCAAACACCGGGGAGCTGTTTTTT. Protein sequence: CAWSSGSNTGELFF.